One and the same sample provided the 5 T cell receptor beta chains below, sequenced in a study of T cells in Graves' hyperthyroidism and ophthalmopathy. Amplification of TCR beta CDR3 regions used RNA as the template. The primer set for the first-round RT-PCR of the TCR CDR3 was HTBI. TCRdb passed the multiplex PCR reads through MiXCR, listing each CDR3 protein once. The table has 500,000 to 650,000 distinct CDR3 sequences, 14% seen once. The sequenced sample was blood. The receptors were gathered from a woman aged 40 to 49 with Graves' hyperthyroidism.

This clonotype was seen a handful of times. This sequence joins TRBV19 and TRBJ1-6; D is ambiguous. The CDR3 is 12 amino acids. Looked up from germline, CDR1 is LNHDA and CDR2 is SQIVND (reference sequence). Deletions cut 5 bases from V and 4 bases from J, with 3 bases between. CDR3 in DNA: TGTGCCAGTAGTGGATATAATTCACCCCTCCACTTT. Translating gives CASSGYNSPLHF. Complete variable domain (other parts from reference TRBV19 and TRBJ1-6): DGGITQSPKYLFRKEGQNVTLSCEQNLNHDAMYWYRQDPGQGLRLIYYSQIVNDFQKGDIAEGYSVSREKKESFPLTVTSAQKNPTAFYLCASSGYNSPLHFGNGTRLTVT.

Points on this clonotype: Since a much larger clone is just one base distant, this may be a read error. V and J are TRBV28 and TRBJ2-1, with 8 bases matching TRBD2. J gave up 5 bases and V 2 bases, and 5 bases lay outside the gene matches. The CDR3 length is 15 residues. Germline V CDR1 and CDR2: MDHEN, SYDVKM. CDR3 loop: CASSLQREPDNEQFF. CDR3 DNA sequence: TGTGCCAGCAGTTTACAGCGGGAGCCCGACAATGAGCAGTTCTTC.

This clonotype was seen repeatedly, ten times or more. The chain uses TRBV28 and TRBJ2-6; 8 bases match TRBD1. The V gene's germline CDR1 is MDHEN and CDR2 SYDVKM. The CDR3 covers 15 residues. The ends lost 6 bases at V and 4 bases at J; junction bases unmatched: 5. CDR3 in amino acids: CASRPQGAGANVLTF. The DNA for the CDR3 is TGTGCCAGCAGACCCCAGGGGGCCGGGGCCAACGTCCTGACTTTC.

This clonotype was observed a few times. The J gene is TRBJ2-3, the V gene TRBV4-2; the D is unclear. V dropped 0 bases and J dropped 6 bases, with 7 bases sitting between them. The CDR3 runs to 13 residues. Germline CDR1 is LGHNA and CDR2 is YNFKEQ. CDR3 bases: TGTGCCAGCAGCCAAGACTGGCGGGATACGCAGTATTTT. This translates into CASSQDWRDTQYF.

This clonotype was counted at least ten times. V gene TRBV28 combines with J gene TRBJ2-3, with D perhaps assigned TRBD1 or TRBD2 (5 bases each). This CDR3 region has 15 residues. Germline CDR1 and CDR2: MDHEN and SYDVKM. V was trimmed by 1 base and J by 5 bases, leaving 13 bases between them. DNA for the CDR3: TGTGCCAGCAGTTTATCGGGGCCGGAAAGAGATACGCAGTATTTT. This codes for CASSLSGPERDTQYF.